This TCR beta chain appears in the sequencing data of a study of blood T cell repertoires in COVID-19. The CDR3 sequence is 15 residues long. V dropped 6 bases and J dropped 2 bases, with 16 bases sitting between them. Germline values: CDR1 LGHNA, CDR2 YNFKEQ. Sequencing used immunoSEQ multiplex PCR; TCRdb keeps in-frame clones, though not all of them. Of some 76,000 clones in the sample, roughly four fifths were seen once. The chain recombines TRBV4-2 with TRBJ1-2; tentative D call: TRBD1 (6 bases). This TCR derives from a man between 45 and 60 years old with acute or convalescent COVID-19. Sequenced sample: peripheral blood. The CDR3 loop reads CASRQQNDRNYGYTF. In DNA form, the CDR3 reads TGTGCCAGCAGACAACAGAACGACAGGAACTATGGCTACACCTTC.